The rows below give T cell receptor beta chains drawn from one sample of a study of blood T cells in healthy people across ages. TCRdb fed the 5' RACE reads into MiXCR, producing one record per CDR3 protein. The sample includes roughly 700,000 distinct CDR3 sequences, more than 40% of them seen just once. The source material was blood. Source of these receptors: a woman aged 55-69 years in good health. CDR3s include the opening cysteine and the closing phenylalanine or tryptophan. The D gene is left open where the match is weak. Clone sizes are given selectively: once, few, many, or a class where the clone is expanded.

clone_size j_call d_call v_call cdr3_aa cdr3_nt
. TRBJ2-3 TRBD2 TRBV28 CASSPPLAGVWLRTDTQYF TGTGCCAGCAGTCCACCTCTAGCGGGAGTATGGTTGCGCACAGATACGCAGTATTTT
few TRBJ2-1 TRBD2 TRBV7-9 CASSLLGGVGNEQFF TGTGCCAGCAGCCTCCTGGGGGGGGTAGGCAATGAGCAGTTCTTC
few TRBJ2-4 TRBD2 TRBV7-9 CASSDRATGTSGKDIQYF TGTGCCAGCAGCGACAGAGCCACAGGGACTAGCGGGAAGGACATTCAGTACTTC
. TRBJ2-1 TRBD1 TRBV18 CASSQSTGYDNEQFF TGTGCCAGCTCTCAATCGACAGGGTATGACAATGAGCAGTTCTTC
. TRBJ2-5 TRBD2 TRBV5-1 CASSLVREVVTQYF TGCGCCAGCAGCTTGGTACGGGAGGTTGTGACCCAGTACTTC
few TRBJ2-1 TRBD1 TRBV12-3/TRBV12-4 CASSTGTGPWNEQFF TGTGCCAGCAGTACCGGGACAGGGCCTTGGAATGAGCAGTTCTTC
once TRBJ1-2 TRBD1 TRBV5-1 CASSPTGGQYGYTF TGCGCCAGCAGCCCCACAGGGGGCCAATATGGCTACACCTTC
many TRBJ2-1 . TRBV7-9 CASSLNNEQFF TGTGCCAGCAGCCTGAACAATGAGCAGTTCTTC
. TRBJ2-3 . TRBV7-2 CASSLTRNTQYF TGTGCCAGCAGCTTAACTAGAAATACGCAGTATTTT
. TRBJ2-7 . TRBV28 CASRAADGSYEQYF TGTGCCAGCAGGGCCGCCGACGGCTCCTACGAGCAGTACTTC
. TRBJ2-7 TRBD1 TRBV5-1 CASNHGQGNYEQYF TGCGCCAGCAACCACGGACAGGGTAACTACGAGCAGTACTTC
. TRBJ2-2 TRBD1 TRBV7-6 CASSRPGQGSGELFF TGTGCCAGCAGCCGACCGGGACAGGGCTCCGGGGAGCTGTTTTTT
. TRBJ1-2 TRBD1 TRBV20-1 CSAREQGVGGYTF TGCAGTGCTAGAGAACAGGGGGTGGGTGGCTACACCTTC
. TRBJ2-5 . TRBV29-1 CSVDRTGTTQYF TGCAGCGTTGACCGCACTGGGACGACCCAGTACTTC
few TRBJ2-7 TRBD2 TRBV7-2 CASSLGGTSGISYEQYF TGTGCCAGCAGCTTAGGGGGGACTAGCGGTATCTCCTACGAGCAGTACTTC
. TRBJ2-7 . TRBV7-7 CASSLAKGQAYEQYF TGTGCCAGCAGCTTAGCGAAAGGGCAGGCCTACGAGCAGTACTTC
once TRBJ2-7 . TRBV20-1 CSARTNSYEQYF TGCAGTGCTAGAACTAATTCCTACGAGCAGTACTTC
few TRBJ2-5 . TRBV7-3 CASSLSRRGETQYF TGTGCCAGCAGCTTAAGCCGGAGGGGAGAGACCCAGTACTTC
. TRBJ2-7 . TRBV5-1 CASSLGPSPKYEQYF TGCGCCAGCAGCTTGGGCCCATCGCCCAAATACGAGCAGTACTTC
. TRBJ2-5 . TRBV20-1 CSALTRREVRQETQYF TGCAGTGCTCTCACCAGGAGGGAGGTCCGACAAGAGACCCAGTACTTC
. TRBJ1-6 . TRBV6-5 CASSYRRNSPLHF TGTGCCAGCAGTTACCGTAGGAATTCACCCCTCCACTTT